Each of the 26 T cell receptor beta chains below was sequenced from the same sample in a study of Ad26.COV2.S vaccination and SARS-CoV-2 variants (dated by TCRdb to about 2021). What the treatment or condition label conveys for this sample: about 20 received Ad26.COV2.S at low or high dose, single or two shots; 5 received placebo; per-sample allocation not given. Repertoires of vaccine and placebo recipients were sequenced from samples collected on day 63 after the first injection. The method behind the library was the immunoSEQ multiplex PCR assay. Entries here come from immuneACCESS through TCRdb and include only in-frame sequences with V and J called. Some clones fail to appear in such tables; in the studies checked, an unresolved V gene covers under half of the shortfall, and the cause of the remainder is unknown. The sample table contains about 350,000 clones; only one count was recorded for approximately 90% of them. The ten largest account for roughly 5% of the sample.

The material was peripheral blood, obtained in a trial of Ad26.COV2.S vaccine versus placebo. Every receptor here comes from a person aged 18-60 years who received the Ad26.COV2.S COVID-19 vaccine or a placebo.

V usage is TRBV6-2 or TRBV6-3 and J usage is TRBJ2-1, with 8 positions matching TRBD1. Germline CDR1 MNHEY, CDR2 SVGEGT. J was trimmed by 4 bases and V by 6 bases; bases with no gene match: 11. The CDR3 is 16 amino acids. The CDR3 sequence is CASRYRQGQAYNEQFF. As DNA, the CDR3 is TGTGCCAGCAGATACCGACAGGGGCAAGCATACAATGAGCAGTTCTTC.

The sample holds a few counts of this clone. The V and J genes are TRBV7-9 and TRBJ2-5; 7 bases match TRBD1. The CDR3 spans 16 residues. V shed 4 bases and J 2 bases; nucleotides not matched to a gene: 10. Looked up from germline, CDR1 is SEHNR and CDR2 is FQNEAQ (reference sequence). The CDR3 DNA follows: TGTGCCAGCAGCTCTCCCTTCGGGACAGCACAAGAGACCCAGTACTTC. It specifies CASSSPFGTAQETQYF.

The chain joins TRBV7-9 to TRBJ1-3, with 9 bases lining up with TRBD1. The J segment lost 2 bases and the V segment lost 4 bases, leaving 9 bases of the junction unmatched. Germline V gene data show CDR1 as SEHNR and CDR2 as FQNEAQ (reference sequence). This CDR3 has 17 amino acids. The CDR3 DNA reads TGTGCCAGCAGCTCCACGGGACAGGGTCCAACTGGAAACACCATATATTTT. As protein: CASSSTGQGPTGNTIYF. The variable domain in full, completed from reference TRBV7-9 and TRBJ1-3, reads DTGVSQNPRHKITKRGQNVTFRCDPISEHNRLYWYRQTLGQGPEFLTYFQNEAQLEKSRLLSDRFSAERPKGSFSTLEIQRTEQGDSAMYLCASSSTGQGPTGNTIYFGEGSWLTVV.

This chain joins TRBV19 and TRBJ2-7; 8 bases are shared with TRBD2. The V gene's germline CDR1 is LNHDA and CDR2 SQIVND (reference sequence). The CDR3 loop spans 14 amino acids. Trimming cost V 5 bases and J 0 bases; bases outside gene matches: 3. The CDR3 loop is CASSLAGSSYEQYF. The CDR3 nucleotides are TGTGCCAGTAGTTTAGCGGGAAGCTCCTACGAGCAGTACTTC. The variable domain in full, completed from reference TRBV19 and TRBJ2-7, reads DGGITQSPKYLFRKEGQNVTLSCEQNLNHDAMYWYRQDPGQGLRLIYYSQIVNDFQKGDIAEGYSVSREKKESFPLTVTSAQKNPTAFYLCASSLAGSSYEQYFGPGTRLTVT.

In its sample, this clone was seen a few times. V usage is TRBV14 and J usage is TRBJ2-1, with 7 bases lining up with TRBD1. V was pared by 2 bases and J by 2 bases, with 6 bases of the junction left unmatched. The CDR3 is made up of 16 amino acids. Germline V lookup: CDR1 SGHDN, CDR2 FVKESK. The CDR3 nucleotides are TGTGCCAGCAGCCAATCGGTAGGGGGCGCCTACAATGAGCAGTTCTTC. It is translated as CASSQSVGGAYNEQFF. Based on the CDR3 plus reference TRBV14 and TRBJ2-1, the full variable domain is EAGVTQFPSHSVIEKGQTVTLRCDPISGHDNLYWYRRVMGKEIKFLLHFVKESKQDESGMPNNRFLAERTGGTYSTLKVQPAELEDSGVYFCASSQSVGGAYNEQFFGPGTRLTVL.

The J gene is TRBJ2-1, the V gene TRBV11-3; 16 bases are shared with TRBD2. This CDR3 spans 15 amino acids. The germline CDR1 and CDR2 sequences are SGHNT and YENEEA. Unmatched junction bases numbered 2, after V lost 5 bases and J lost 7 bases. CDR3 protein: CASSGGLAGGNEQFF. The CDR3 DNA reads as TGTGCCAGCAGCGGGGGACTAGCGGGAGGGAATGAGCAGTTCTTC.

The chain has TRBV29-1 and TRBJ1-1; TRBD1 aligns across 7 bases. Germline CDR1 is SQVTM and CDR2 is ANQGSEA. V shed 4 bases and J 3 bases; nucleotides not matched to a gene: 5. This CDR3 has 13 amino acids. The CDR3: CSVVQGTDTEAFF. In nucleotides, the CDR3 is TGCAGCGTTGTACAGGGGACCGACACTGAAGCTTTCTTT.

As DNA, the CDR3 is TGTGCCAGCAGCCCAGGGAAACAGCCCCAGCATTTT. Translating it yields CASSPGKQPQHF. The chain combines TRBV7-9 with TRBJ1-5; D perhaps matches TRBD1 (5 bases). The CDR3 is made up of 12 amino acids. Trimming shortened V by 5 bases and J by 7 bases, and 9 bases separated the two germline ends. CDR1 and CDR2 (germline): SEHNR, FQNEAQ (reference sequence).

The CDR3, as DNA: TGTGCCAGCAGCTTCCTTGGCGGTGACTCTGGAAACACCATATATTTT. This translates into CASSFLGGDSGNTIYF. The rearrangement links TRBV5-5 to TRBJ1-3, with unresolved D. The CDR3 sequence is 16 residues long. CDR1 is SGHKS, CDR2 YYEKEE, per germline (reference sequence). V dropped 2 bases and J dropped 0 bases, with 12 bases sitting between them. Full variable domain (missing parts from reference TRBV5-5 and TRBJ1-3): DAGVTQSPTHLIKTRGQQVTLRCSPISGHKSVSWYQQVLGQGPQFIFQYYEKEERGRGNFPDRFSARQFPNYSSELNVNALLLGDSALYLCASSFLGGDSGNTIYFGEGSWLTVV.

This rearrangement joins TRBV9 to TRBJ2-2, with TRBD1 matching 10 bases. CDR1 SGDLS and CDR2 YYNGEE come from the germline V gene. V shed 4 bases and J 4 bases; nucleotides not matched to a gene: 4. The CDR3 is 15 amino acids. The CDR3 DNA is TGTGCCAGCAGCCCTGGACAGGGGGTCACCGGGGAGCTGTTTTTT. This gives the protein CASSPGQGVTGELFF.

The chain joins TRBV9 to TRBJ1-4; the match to TRBD1 covers 12 bases. V lost 1 base and J lost 13; bases outside the gene matches: 2. Germline V gives CDR1 SGDLS, CDR2 YYNGEE. The CDR3 has 13 residues. In DNA, the CDR3 is TGTGCCAGCAGCGTATCGGGACAGGGGGCACTGTTTTTT. This codes for CASSVSGQGALFF.

This clone has ten or more counts. Here the CDR3 reads CASRDGLNTEAFF. CDR3 bases: TGTGCCAGCAGAGACGGACTGAACACTGAAGCTTTCTTT. V is TRBV7-9 and J is TRBJ1-1; no clear D. The length of the CDR3 is 13 residues. V lost 6 bases to trimming and J lost 0 bases, with 8 bases between them. Germline values: CDR1 SEHNR, CDR2 FQNEAQ (reference sequence). The variable domain in full, with the rest retrieved from reference TRBV7-9 and TRBJ1-1, is DTGVSQNPRHKITKRGQNVTFRCDPISEHNRLYWYRQTLGQGPEFLTYFQNEAQLEKSRLLSDRFSAERPKGSFSTLEIQRTEQGDSAMYLCASRDGLNTEAFFGQGTRLTVV.

V and J are TRBV28 and TRBJ2-7; 7 bases are shared with TRBD1. Trimming at V came to 7 bases and at J to 2 bases, leaving 2 bases not matched to a gene. The germline V gene has CDR1 MDHEN and CDR2 SYDVKM. The CDR3 is made up of 12 amino acids. The chain's CDR3 is CASIGQAYEQYF. The DNA for the CDR3 is TGTGCCAGCATCGGACAGGCCTACGAGCAGTACTTC.

In this sample, this clone turned up once. The V call is TRBV6-2 or TRBV6-3, the J call TRBJ2-2, with D possibly being TRBD1 (6 bases). CDR3 size: 14 residues. In germline, CDR1 is MNHEY, CDR2 SVGEGT. The V end lost 4 bases, the J end lost 5 bases, and 11 bases lay between the germline ends. CDR3 loop: CASSSTGRTGELFF. For the CDR3, the DNA is TGTGCCAGCAGTTCCACAGGGAGAACCGGGGAGCTGTTTTTT.

This clone has just one count. This rearrangement joins TRBV18 to TRBJ1-6, with 7 bases aligning to TRBD1. J was trimmed by 9 bases and V by 5 bases; bases with no gene match: 10. The germline gives CDR1 KGHSH, CDR2 LQKENI. The CDR3 extends over 15 amino acids. The CDR3 nucleotides read TGTGCCAGCTCAACCGAAAGACAGGGCGGTTCACCCCTCCACTTT. It specifies CASSTERQGGSPLHF.

V gene TRBV9 combines with J gene TRBJ1-2; D is undetermined. CDR1 and CDR2 from the germline V gene are SGDLS and YYNGEE. Trimming removed 2 bases from V and 3 bases from J, with 14 bases in between. The CDR3 extends over 15 amino acids. The CDR3 bases are TGTGCCAGCAGCGTTTCCCCAGATTGGGACTATGGCTACACCTTC. Its protein is CASSVSPDWDYGYTF.

The chain employs TRBV19 and TRBJ2-3, with D maybe TRBD1 (5 bases). V was shortened by 5 bases and J by 1 base, with 10 bases between the two germline ends. Germline CDR1 reads LNHDA; CDR2 reads SQIVND (reference sequence). This CDR3 is built from 14 residues. The CDR3 coding sequence is TGTGCCAGTAGTCCCTCCAGGGGCACAGATACGCAGTATTTT. Encoded protein: CASSPSRGTDTQYF. Complete variable domain (other parts from reference TRBV19 and TRBJ2-3): DGGITQSPKYLFRKEGQNVTLSCEQNLNHDAMYWYRQDPGQGLRLIYYSQIVNDFQKGDIAEGYSVSREKKESFPLTVTSAQKNPTAFYLCASSPSRGTDTQYFGPGTRLTVL.

The chain combines TRBV7-9 with TRBJ2-7, with 7 bases lining up with TRBD1. The V gene's germline CDR1 is SEHNR and CDR2 FQNEAQ (reference sequence). The CDR3 has 13 amino acids. After removal of 5 bases from V and 6 bases from J, the junction contained 7 bases not matched to a gene. CDR3 bases: TGTGCCAGCAGCACCGACAGGGCAGCCGAGCAGTACTTC. Protein product: CASSTDRAAEQYF.

The gene calls are TRBV5-4 and TRBJ2-7; 10 bases match TRBD2. Germline V gene lookup returns CDR1 SGHNT and CDR2 YYREEE (reference sequence). This CDR3 has 14 amino acids. J gave up 6 bases and V 4 bases, and 7 bases lay outside the gene matches. CDR3 protein: CASSPEGTSAEQYF. The DNA of the CDR3 is TGTGCCAGCAGCCCCGAGGGGACTAGCGCCGAGCAGTACTTC. Filled out from reference TRBV5-4 and TRBJ2-7, the complete variable domain reads ETGVTQSPTHLIKTRGQQVTLRCSSQSGHNTVSWYQQALGQGPQFIFQYYREEENGRGNFPPRFSGLQFPNYSSELNVNALELDDSALYLCASSPEGTSAEQYFGPGTRLTVT.

The chain recombines TRBV2 with TRBJ1-1, with D unresolved. V lost 9 bases and J lost 1, with 9 bases in between. The CDR3 extends over 12 amino acids. Germline V CDR1 and CDR2: SNHLY, FYNNEI. Here the CDR3 reads CARSGANTEAFF. CDR3 DNA: TGTGCCAGGTCCGGAGCGAACACTGAAGCTTTCTTT. Full variable domain (remainder filled in from reference TRBV2 and TRBJ1-1): EPEVTQTPSHQVTQMGQEVILRCVPISNHLYFYWYRQILGQKVEFLVSFYNNEISEKSEIFDDQFSVERPDGSNFTLKIRSTKLEDSAMYFCARSGANTEAFFGQGTRLTVV.

The genes are TRBV15 and TRBJ1-2; D might be TRBD1 (6 bases). Germline lookup yields CDR1 LNHNV and CDR2 YYDKDF (reference sequence). CDR3 length: 14 residues. The V and J ends lost 4 bases and 5 bases respectively, with 14 bases between them. The DNA of the CDR3 is TGTGCCACCAGCAAAGACAGGATCGATTATGGCTACACCTTC. It translates to CATSKDRIDYGYTF.

The rearrangement joins TRBV7-2 to TRBJ1-5; tentatively, D is TRBD1 (5 bases). Germline CDR1 and CDR2: SGHTA and FQGNSA. V dropped 1 base and J dropped 9 bases, with 13 bases sitting between them. The CDR3 is 14 amino acids. The CDR3 sequence: CASSLGREWGPQHF. DNA of the CDR3: TGTGCCAGCAGCTTAGGCAGGGAGTGGGGGCCCCAGCATTTT.

The chain links TRBV7-8 to TRBJ2-7; TRBD1 matches 8 bases. Trimming removed 6 bases from V and 5 bases from J; junction bases left unmatched: 12. There are 15 residues in the CDR3. Germline assignment: CDR1 SGHVS and CDR2 FQNEAQ. The CDR3 here is CASSLPFGQGDEQYF. The CDR3 DNA follows: TGTGCCAGCAGTTTACCGTTTGGACAGGGAGACGAGCAGTACTTC.

V usage is TRBV3-1 (or the pseudogene TRBV3-2) and J usage is TRBJ2-3; either TRBD1 or TRBD2 may fit D (5 bases each). CDR1 LGHDT and CDR2 YNNKEL come from the germline V gene (reference sequence). V dropped 0 bases and J dropped 0 bases, with 16 bases sitting between them. The CDR3 contains 18 residues. CDR3 sequence (DNA): TGTGCCAGCAGCCAAGAGGGGGTTATTAGCGAGAGCACAGATACGCAGTATTTT. Amino acids: CASSQEGVISESTDTQYF.

This chain links TRBV10-3 with TRBJ2-5; D gene unclear. The CDR3 loop spans 13 amino acids. V lost 4 bases, J lost 0 bases, and 6 bases lay in between. CDR1 is ENHRY, CDR2 SYGVKD, per germline. CDR3 sequence (DNA): TGTGCCATCAGTGTTAGGGACCAAGAGACCCAGTACTTC. Encoded protein: CAISVRDQETQYF.

Concerning this clone itself: One end of the junction fails to match germline, which may point to a read error. The genes are TRBV4-1 and TRBJ1-6; 9 positions match TRBD1. This CDR3 is built from 15 residues. Germline V gene sequence: CDR1 MGHRA, CDR2 YSYEKL. The CDR3 region has the DNA TGCGCCAGCGGCCACGGTCAACAGGGGGCTGATACCCTCCACTTT. Protein sequence: CASGHGQQGADTLHF.